These T cell receptor beta chains were read from a single sample in a study of blood T cell repertoires in COVID-19. Libraries were prepared by immunoSEQ multiplex PCR; TCRdb keeps only in-frame clonotypes and omits some of them. The sample yields about 98,000 clones, around 87% seen once. The material sequenced was peripheral blood. The receptors stem from a man aged 45-60 years with active or convalescent COVID-19. CDR3s include the opening cysteine and the closing phenylalanine or tryptophan. The order of the fields is V gene, clone size, D gene, J gene, CDR3 DNA, CDR3 protein. D genes are given only for firm matches. For some rows the clone size is stated as once, few or many, or as a class when expanded; others skip it.

V gene: TRBV14
clone size: -
D gene: TRBD2
J gene: TRBJ2-3
CDR3 DNA: TGTGCCAGCAGCCTAGCGGGGTGGGGTACGCAGTATTTT
CDR3 protein: CASSLAGWGTQYF

V gene: TRBV7-2
clone size: -
D gene: -
J gene: TRBJ1-2
CDR3 DNA: TGTGCCAGCAGCTTAGTAATCGGCAGTGAGGACTATGGCTACACCTTC
CDR3 protein: CASSLVIGSEDYGYTF

V gene: TRBV7-2
clone size: -
D gene: -
J gene: TRBJ1-2
CDR3 DNA: TGTGCCAGCAGTGGGGCTCCGTATGGCTACACCTTC
CDR3 protein: CASSGAPYGYTF

V gene: TRBV2
clone size: -
D gene: -
J gene: TRBJ1-1
CDR3 DNA: TGTGCCAGCAGAACAGATATGAACACTGAAGCTTTCTTT
CDR3 protein: CASRTDMNTEAFF

V gene: TRBV19
clone size: once
D gene: -
J gene: TRBJ2-1
CDR3 DNA: TGTGCCTCTAGCCCGGGGAACAATGAGCAGTTCTTC
CDR3 protein: CASSPGNNEQFF

V gene: TRBV5-6
clone size: -
D gene: TRBD2
J gene: TRBJ2-1
CDR3 DNA: TGTGCCAGCAGCTCACTAGCGGGGGCTACGGTTGAGCAGTTCTTC
CDR3 protein: CASSSLAGATVEQFF

V gene: TRBV6-4
clone size: -
D gene: -
J gene: TRBJ1-6
CDR3 DNA: TGTGCCAGCAGTGACTCTAGCAGAAATTCACCCCTCCACTTT
CDR3 protein: CASSDSSRNSPLHF

V gene: TRBV30
clone size: -
D gene: TRBD1
J gene: TRBJ1-2
CDR3 DNA: TGTGCCTACGCCGGGACAGCAACTGGTGGAAACTATGGCTACACCTTC
CDR3 protein: CAYAGTATGGNYGYTF

V gene: TRBV19
clone size: -
D gene: -
J gene: TRBJ1-6
CDR3 DNA: TGTGCCAGTAGGGACAGAGATAATTCACCCCTCCACTTT
CDR3 protein: CASRDRDNSPLHF

V gene: TRBV6-5
clone size: -
D gene: TRBD1
J gene: TRBJ1-4
CDR3 DNA: TGTGCCAGCACCGGGACAGTCTCTGAAAAACTGTTTTTT
CDR3 protein: CASTGTVSEKLFF

V gene: TRBV7-2
clone size: -
D gene: TRBD1
J gene: TRBJ2-7
CDR3 DNA: TGTGCCAGCAGCCGGGACAGCACCTCCTACGAGCAGTACTTC
CDR3 protein: CASSRDSTSYEQYF

V gene: TRBV3-1/TRBV3-2
clone size: -
D gene: -
J gene: TRBJ1-2
CDR3 DNA: TGTGCCAGCAGCCAAAATCCGGGTCTCTCCTATGGCTACACCTTC
CDR3 protein: CASSQNPGLSYGYTF

V gene: TRBV25-1
clone size: -
D gene: -
J gene: TRBJ2-1
CDR3 DNA: TGTGCCAGCAGACAGAACAATGAGCAGTTCTTC
CDR3 protein: CASRQNNEQFF

V gene: TRBV30
clone size: -
D gene: -
J gene: TRBJ1-1
CDR3 DNA: TGTGCCTGGCGTTACAATACACCCGGGACTGCAGCTTTCTTT
CDR3 protein: CAWRYNTPGTAAFF

V gene: TRBV5-8
clone size: few
D gene: -
J gene: TRBJ1-6
CDR3 DNA: TGTGCCAGCAGCTTCGGAGGGGAGTACTATAATTCACCCCTCCACTTT
CDR3 protein: CASSFGGEYYNSPLHF

V gene: TRBV7-2
clone size: -
D gene: TRBD2
J gene: TRBJ2-7
CDR3 DNA: TGTGCCACAAAGGCGGGGGGGCCGTCTGGCGAGCAGTACTTC
CDR3 protein: CATKAGGPSGEQYF

V gene: TRBV6-6
clone size: -
D gene: -
J gene: TRBJ2-5
CDR3 DNA: TGTGCCAGCAGTTCCCCGGGCCTTAGGGAGGAGACCCAGTACTTC
CDR3 protein: CASSSPGLREETQYF